Shown below are 22 T cell receptor beta chains from a single sample sequenced in a study of CD8+ T cells in alopecia areata. Reverse transcribed after extraction, RNA yielded cDNA as the sequencing template. Libraries were prepared by immunoSEQ multiplex PCR; TCRdb keeps only in-frame clonotypes and omits some of them. The sample includes about 110,000 clones, none of them occurring once. Sequencing was performed on lesional skin. The receptors stem from a C3H/HeJ mouse with alopecia areata. For this strain, the MHC haplotype corresponds to H2-k.

Turning to this clone: The gene names here belong to mouse. The read terminates 4 residues before the CDR3 end, so the remaining end is supplied by the germline J gene. The genes are TRBV1 and TRBJ2-7; 9 positions match TRBD1. This CDR3 is built from 15 residues. CDR1 NSQYPW and CDR2 LRSPGD come from the germline V gene (reference sequence). CDR3 loop: CTCRPQGQGVDEQYF. CDR3 bases read: TGCACCTGCAGACCGCAGGGACAGGGAGTGGAT.

As for this clone: The genes and germline here are from mouse. The read is 4 residues too short to cover the CDR3 end, so that end is filled in from the germline J gene. V usage is TRBV13-3 and J usage is TRBJ2-2, with 9 bases fitting TRBD1. This CDR3 comprises 13 residues. Germline V gives CDR1 NNHDY, CDR2 SYVADS. CDR3 amino acids: CASSGQGGGQLYF. The covered CDR3 bases are TGTGCCAGCTCGGGACAGGGCGGCGGG.

This clone showed up just a few times. Gene names are mouse gene names. With the read ending 4 residues before the CDR3 end, the germline J gene is used to fill in that end. The chain carries TRBV13-3 and TRBJ2-4; 10 nucleotides align to TRBD1. Germline V gene sequence: CDR1 NNHDY, CDR2 SYVADS. The CDR3 totals 16 residues. J gave up 0 bases and V 2 bases, and 3 bases lay outside the gene matches. The DNA read from the CDR3 is TGTGCCAGCAGTGACTCGGGACAGGGGAGTCAAAAC. Protein product: CASSDSGQGSQN. The complete CDR3 protein is CASSDSGQGSQNTLYF.

The sample holds a few counts of this clone. Gene names denote mouse genes. The sequenced fragment ends 4 residues before the CDR3 boundary, so the rest is inferred from the germline J gene. This sequence joins TRBV3 and TRBJ2-2, with a tentative D call TRBD1 (5 bases). V was trimmed by 2 bases and J by 3 bases, leaving 13 bases between them. This CDR3 is 16 amino acids long. Germline CDR1 reads SNHLY; CDR2 reads FYNGKV (reference sequence). The CDR3 reads CASSLPAGKDTGQLYF. The sequenced part of the CDR3 DNA is TGTGCCAGCAGCTTACCGGCAGGGAAGGACACCGGG. The entire variable domain, with the rest obtained from reference TRBV3 and TRBJ2-2, is as follows: GPKVLQIPSHQIIDMGQMVTLNCDPVSNHLYFYWYKQILGQQMEFLVNFYNGKVMEKSKLFKDQFSVERPDGSYFTLKIQPTALEDSAVYFCASSLPAGKDTGQLYFGEGSKLTVL.

This clone has a handful of counts. Gene names and germline match the mouse. Coverage ceases 4 residues before the CDR3 finishes, and the germline J gene fills in the end. This chain connects TRBV16 to TRBJ2-1; 10 nucleotides align to TRBD2. This CDR3 has 15 residues. CDR1 is SGHSA, CDR2 FRNQAP, per germline. The J segment lost 0 bases and the V segment lost 5 bases, leaving 1 base of the junction unmatched. This CDR3 is CASSLGGPNYAEQFF. CDR3 DNA (partial): TGTGCAAGCAGCCTGGGGGGGCCTAACTATGCT. Full variable domain (rest looked up from reference TRBV16 and TRBJ2-1): NAGVIQTPRHKVTGKGQEATLWCEPISGHSAVFWYRQTIVQGLEFLTYFRNQAPIDDSGMPKERFSAQMPNQSHSTLKIQSTQPQDSAVYLCASSLGGPNYAEQFFGPGTRLTVL.

Concerning this clone: Genes here carry mouse names. The read finishes 4 residues shy of the CDR3 end, and the germline J gene is used to complete it. V usage is TRBV17 and J usage is TRBJ1-2; 7 nucleotides line up with TRBD1. The J segment lost 3 bases and the V segment lost 5 bases, leaving 6 bases of the junction unmatched. Germline loops: CDR1 MNHDT, CDR2 YYDKIL. CDR3 length: 14 residues. CDR3 in amino acids: CASSEGRGDSDYTF. Partial CDR3 DNA: TGTGCTAGCAGTGAGGGCAGGGGGGACTCC.

A word on this clone: Gene names are the mouse ones. The observed sequence ends 4 residues before the CDR3 terminus, with the missing tail filled in from the germline J gene. The chain combines TRBV19 with TRBJ2-3; 11 bases are a match to TRBD1. Germline assignment: CDR1 FNHDT and CDR2 SITEND (reference sequence). The CDR3 has 15 residues. This chain's CDR3 is CASSTGTGGLETLYF. The sequenced CDR3 bases are TGTGCCAGCAGCACCGGGACAGGGGGATTAGAA.

A few counts support this clone. Mouse gene names and germline throughout. The CDR3 DNA, read in part, is TGTGCCAGCAGTCATCGGGACTGGTCTCCT. Protein: CASSHRDWSP. The CDR3 as a whole reads CASSHRDWSPEQFF. V usage is TRBV19 and J usage is TRBJ2-1; 8 bases map to TRBD2. The read stops 4 residues short of the end of the CDR3; the missing end is completed from the germline J gene. Germline loops: CDR1 FNHDT, CDR2 SITEND (reference sequence). The CDR3 has 14 amino acids.

This clone turned up a few times. The protein given in TCRdb and the translation of the DNA differ at residue 11, and the sequence presented here derives from the DNA. Gene and germline names: mouse. With the read ending 3 residues before the CDR3 end, the germline J gene is used to fill in that end. The gene calls are TRBV1 and TRBJ1-6, with D possibly matching TRBD1 (5 bases). TRBJ1-6 carries the ORF label, with uncertain function. Germline V gene data show CDR1 as NSQYPW and CDR2 as LRSPGD (reference sequence). CDR3 length: 14 amino acids. V lost 4 bases, J lost 5 bases, and 9 bases lay in between. The CDR3 here is CTCSVRTNNSPLYF. CDR3 bases read: TGCACCTGCAGTGTGAGGACAAATAATTCGCCC.

This clone was counted a few times. Each gene name is a mouse one. The read falls 4 residues short of the CDR3 end, and the missing part is taken from the germline J gene. The chain couples TRBV13-3 to TRBJ1-4; the match to TRBD1 covers 7 bases. The CDR3 is made up of 14 amino acids. The germline V gene has CDR1 NNHDY and CDR2 SYVADS. CDR3 sequence: CASSDAQGFERLFF. CDR3 DNA, as far as it was read: TGTGCCAGCAGTGATGCACAGGGGTTCGAA. Full variable domain (remainder filled in from reference TRBV13-3 and TRBJ1-4): EAAVTQSPRSKVAVTGGKVTLSCHQTNNHDYMYWYRQDTGHGLRLIHYSYVADSTEKGDIPDGYKASRPSQENFSLILELASLSQTAVYFCASSDAQGFERLFFGHGTKLSVL.

This clone was counted a few times. The gene symbols are mouse symbols. The CDR3 end falls 4 residues outside the read, so it is completed with the germline J gene. The chain has TRBV1 and TRBJ1-2, with D tentatively TRBD1 (5 bases). The germline V gene encodes CDR1 NSQYPW and CDR2 LRSPGD (reference sequence). Between the trimmed V and J ends, which lost 2 bases and 0 bases, there was a span of 10 bases. There are 15 residues in the CDR3. The chain's CDR3 is CTCSARGGTNSDYTF. The sequenced CDR3 bases are TGCACCTGCAGTGCAAGGGGAGGCACAAACTCC.

Comment on this clone: TCRdb lists a protein that is different at residue 9 from the translated DNA; the protein given here uses the DNA translation. The gene names here belong to mouse. The CDR3 goes on 3 residues after the read ends, and that part is filled in from the germline J gene. This chain connects TRBV19 to TRBJ1-3; no clear D gene. The germline gives CDR1 FNHDT, CDR2 SITEND (reference sequence). The CDR3 sequence is 12 residues long. V was trimmed by 6 bases and J by 4 bases, leaving 8 bases between them. The covered CDR3 bases are TGTGCCAGCACCGCGAGGGGAAATACG. Translating gives CASTARGNT. The whole CDR3 region reads CASTARGNTLYF.

Remarks on this clone: Each gene name is a mouse one. The read falls 4 residues short of the CDR3 end, and the missing part is taken from the germline J gene. The J gene is TRBJ2-4, the V gene TRBV19; TRBD2 matches at 11 bases. V lost 2 bases to trimming and J lost 0 bases; unmatched junction nucleotides: 2. Germline CDR1 FNHDT, CDR2 SITEND (reference sequence). The CDR3 is 16 residues long. The CDR3 loop is CASSITGGASQNTLYF. The sequenced CDR3 bases are TGTGCCAGCAGTATCACTGGGGGGGCAAGTCAAAAC.

The sample holds a few counts of this clone. Gene names and germline match the mouse. The sequenced fragment ends 4 residues before the CDR3 boundary, so the rest is inferred from the germline J gene. V and J are TRBV16 and TRBJ2-7; the match to TRBD2 covers 8 bases. The trim removed 1 base at V and 0 bases at J, leaving 2 bases unmatched. Germline V gives CDR1 SGHSA, CDR2 FRNQAP. The CDR3 covers 15 residues. The covered CDR3 bases are TGTGCAAGCAGCTTAGCTGGGGGGTTCTCCTAT. This sequence encodes CASSLAGGFSY. The whole CDR3 reads CASSLAGGFSYEQYF.

This clone was seen a handful of times. Gene names and germline refer to mouse. The CDR3 extends 4 residues past the end of the read, so its final part is completed from the germline J gene. The chain is built from TRBV19 and TRBJ2-2; 9 bases are shared with TRBD1. V was pared by 5 bases and J by 5 bases, with 1 base of the junction left unmatched. Germline CDR1 is FNHDT and CDR2 is SITEND (reference sequence). There are 13 residues in the CDR3. CDR3 loop: CASRDRGTGQLYF. CDR3 bases read: TGTGCCAGCAGAGACAGGGGGACCGGG.

This clone appeared a few times. Germline and genes: mouse. The read halts 4 residues ahead of the CDR3 end, with the missing end drawn from the germline J gene. This chain connects TRBV19 to TRBJ2-7; TRBD2 agrees at 7 bases. Germline values: CDR1 FNHDT, CDR2 SITEND (reference sequence). This CDR3 region has 13 residues. Trimming cost V 5 bases and J 0 bases; bases outside gene matches: 2. CDR3 residues: CASSWGSSYEQYF. Partial CDR3 DNA: TGTGCCAGCAGCTGGGGGTCCTCCTAT.

This clone was counted many times. The gene symbols are mouse symbols. The sequenced fragment ends 4 residues before the CDR3 boundary, so the rest is inferred from the germline J gene. This sequence joins TRBV1 and TRBJ2-5, with 9 bases matching TRBD1. There are 15 residues in the CDR3. CDR1 and CDR2 (germline): NSQYPW, LRSPGD (reference sequence). V lost 4 bases to trimming and J lost 1 base; unmatched junction nucleotides: 3. The covered CDR3 bases are TGCACCTGCAGTGTTCGACAGGGGGACCAAGAC. It encodes CTCSVRQGDQD. The full CDR3 protein reads CTCSVRQGDQDTQYF.

Only a few counts were recorded for this clone. Gene names refer to mouse genes. From the germline J gene comes the end of the CDR3, since the read stops 4 residues before it. The chain has TRBV1 and TRBJ2-4, with D maybe TRBD1 (6 bases). There are 16 residues in the CDR3. Trimming pared 0 bases from V and 0 bases from J, leaving 10 bases between. The germline V gene encodes CDR1 NSQYPW and CDR2 LRSPGD (reference sequence). The sequenced part of the CDR3 DNA is TGCACCTGCAGTGCAGACAGGGGTGAGAGTCAAAAC. It translates to CTCSADRGESQN. The entire CDR3 is CTCSADRGESQNTLYF.

The sample holds a few counts of this clone. Germline and genes: mouse. The DNA ends 4 residues before the CDR3 does, and the rest of the CDR3 is filled in from the germline J gene. The genes are TRBV13-3 and TRBJ1-4; 7 bases match TRBD1. V gave up 4 bases and J gave up 0 bases; unmatched junction bases: 6. CDR1 and CDR2 (germline): NNHDY, SYVADS. The CDR3 is made up of 16 amino acids. The CDR3 reads CASSTGTVFSNERLFF. Partial CDR3 DNA: TGTGCCAGCAGTACCGGGACAGTATTTTCCAACGAA. Full variable domain (rest looked up from reference TRBV13-3 and TRBJ1-4): EAAVTQSPRSKVAVTGGKVTLSCHQTNNHDYMYWYRQDTGHGLRLIHYSYVADSTEKGDIPDGYKASRPSQENFSLILELASLSQTAVYFCASSTGTVFSNERLFFGHGTKLSVL.

The table lists this clone with a few counts. Gene names and germline match the mouse. The CDR3 is cut off 4 residues early in the read; its end comes from the germline J gene. V is TRBV19 and J is TRBJ2-1; D is ambiguous. The CDR3 contains 14 residues. The V end was cut by 3 bases, the J end by 4 bases, with 11 bases between. Per the germline V gene, CDR1 is FNHDT and CDR2 is SITEND (reference sequence). The CDR3 here is CASSSLQRYAEQFF. The sequenced CDR3 bases are TGTGCCAGCAGTAGCTTACAGCGGTATGCT.

As to this clone: The genes are named according to mouse. The read falls 4 residues short of the CDR3 end, and the missing part is taken from the germline J gene. The V gene is TRBV13-3, the J gene TRBJ1-4, with a weak D call TRBD1 (6 bases). The germline V gene has CDR1 NNHDY and CDR2 SYVADS. This CDR3 has 13 amino acids. V dropped 6 bases and J dropped 4 bases, with 10 bases sitting between them. The part of the CDR3 DNA that was read is TGTGCCAGCACGGACAGAATCAACGAA. Amino acid sequence: CASTDRINE. The CDR3 as a whole reads CASTDRINERLFF.

Note on this clone: Germline and genes here are mouse. Incomplete CDR3 DNA: TGTGCCAGCAGTGCCCTTCAGGTTTCCAACGAA. It codes for CASSALQVSNE. The whole CDR3 reads CASSALQVSNERLFF. V usage is TRBV13-3 and J usage is TRBJ1-4; D is ambiguous. The CDR3 end is not reached by the read, which stops 4 residues before it; the germline J gene fills it in. This CDR3 region has 15 residues. The V gene lost 3 bases and the J gene lost 0 bases, with 9 bases spanning the gap. Germline CDR1 reads NNHDY; CDR2 reads SYVADS.